The 3 T cell receptor beta chains reported below all come from one sample, sequenced in a study of vaccination effects on CD4 cells after COVID-19 (dated by TCRdb to 2022 to 2024). After about 9 days of culture, CD4+ T cells were isolated with the EasySep CD4+ T cell isolation kit. Two doses of either the BNT162b2 or the mRNA-1273 mRNA SARS-CoV-2 vaccine were administered to participants. These receptors have no identified antigens. Library preparation was by the immunoSEQ multiplex PCR assay. TCRdb retrieved this table from immuneACCESS and kept in-frame rearrangements only. Not all clones are present; in checked studies, unresolved V genes account for under half, and no reason is known for the remainder. Present in this sample are around 69,000 clones, around 85% of which were seen just once. The ten largest make up around 2.5% of the sample. Material: CD4+ T cells from PBMCs cultured without peptide, obtained after COVID-19 vaccination. All receptors derive from a human donor who received a COVID-19 vaccine.

The chain has TRBV18 and TRBJ1-1, with D possibly TRBD1 on 5 matching bases. V gave up 3 bases and J gave up 0 bases, with 11 bases separating them. The length of the CDR3 is 15 residues. CDR1 is KGHSH, CDR2 LQKENI, per germline. The CDR3 reads CASSPRRQMNTEAFF. The CDR3 DNA is TGTGCCAGCTCACCCCGGAGACAGATGAACACTGAAGCTTTCTTT. The whole variable domain, filled in from reference TRBV18 and TRBJ1-1, reads NAGVMQNPRHLVRRRGQEARLRCSPMKGHSHVYWYRQLPEEGLKFMVYLQKENIIDESGMPKERFSAEFPKEGPSILRIQQVVRGDSAAYFCASSPRRQMNTEAFFGQGTRLTVV.

This chain connects TRBV5-1 to TRBJ1-1, with D possibly matching TRBD1 (5 bases). The CDR3 runs to 16 residues. From germline, CDR1 is SGHRS and CDR2 YFSETQ. Trimming left V 0 bases short and J 0 bases short, with 12 bases between. The CDR3 DNA follows: TGCGCCAGCAGCTTGGGTGTCGGGGGAATGAACACTGAAGCTTTCTTT. As protein: CASSLGVGGMNTEAFF.

The V gene is TRBV19, the J gene TRBJ1-2; 7 positions agree with TRBD1. The CDR3 spans 15 residues. Losses at the gene ends were 6 bases for V and 3 bases for J; bases not matched to a gene: 10. Germline assignment: CDR1 LNHDA and CDR2 SQIVND (reference sequence). This CDR3 is CASSSEQGGDYGYTF. CDR3 nucleotides: TGTGCCAGTAGCTCCGAGCAGGGGGGAGACTATGGCTACACCTTC.